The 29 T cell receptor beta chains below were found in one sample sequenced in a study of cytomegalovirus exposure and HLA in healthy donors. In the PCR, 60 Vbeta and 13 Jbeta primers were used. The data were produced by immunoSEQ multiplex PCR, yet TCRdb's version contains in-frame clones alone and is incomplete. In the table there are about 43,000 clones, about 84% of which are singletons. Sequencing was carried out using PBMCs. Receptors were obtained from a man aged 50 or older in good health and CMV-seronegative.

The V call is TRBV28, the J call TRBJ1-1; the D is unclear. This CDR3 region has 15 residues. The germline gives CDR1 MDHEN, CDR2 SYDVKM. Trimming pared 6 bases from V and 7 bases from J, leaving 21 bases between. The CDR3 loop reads CASSSAALGRGEAFF. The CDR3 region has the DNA TGTGCCAGCAGCTCGGCCGCCCTGGGGAGAGGTGAAGCTTTCTTT.

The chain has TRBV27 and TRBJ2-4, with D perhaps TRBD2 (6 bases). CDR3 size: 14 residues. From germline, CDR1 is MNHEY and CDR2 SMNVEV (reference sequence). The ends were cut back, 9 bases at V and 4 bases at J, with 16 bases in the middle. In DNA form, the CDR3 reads TGTGCCAGTAGAAGTAGCGGACCGAAAAACATTCAGTACTTC. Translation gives CASRSSGPKNIQYF.

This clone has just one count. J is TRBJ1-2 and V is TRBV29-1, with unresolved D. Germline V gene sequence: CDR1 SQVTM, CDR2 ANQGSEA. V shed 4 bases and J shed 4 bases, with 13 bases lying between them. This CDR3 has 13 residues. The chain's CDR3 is CSVGPELGYGYTF. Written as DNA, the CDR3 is TGCAGCGTTGGGCCGGAGTTGGGCTATGGCTACACCTTC. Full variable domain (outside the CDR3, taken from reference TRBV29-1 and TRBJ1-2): SAVISQKPSRDICQRGTSLTIQCQVDSQVTMMFWYRQQPGQSLTLIATANQGSEATYESGFVIDKFPISRPNLTFSTLTVSNMSPEDSSIYLCSVGPELGYGYTFGSGTRLTVV.

The DNA of the CDR3 is TGTGCCAGCAGCGTAGATCCAGTGGCAGATGGCTACACCTTC. As protein: CASSVDPVADGYTF. The chain uses TRBV9 and TRBJ1-2; D gene ambiguous. This CDR3 has 14 amino acids. Trimming pared 0 bases from V and 6 bases from J, leaving 12 bases between. CDR1 SGDLS and CDR2 YYNGEE come from the germline V gene.

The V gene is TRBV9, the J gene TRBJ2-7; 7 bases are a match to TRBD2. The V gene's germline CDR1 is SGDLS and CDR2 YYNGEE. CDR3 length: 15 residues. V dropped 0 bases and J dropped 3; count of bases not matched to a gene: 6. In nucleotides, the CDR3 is TGTGCCAGCAGCGTAGACCTAGCGGTCCACTACGAGCAGTACTTC. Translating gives CASSVDLAVHYEQYF.

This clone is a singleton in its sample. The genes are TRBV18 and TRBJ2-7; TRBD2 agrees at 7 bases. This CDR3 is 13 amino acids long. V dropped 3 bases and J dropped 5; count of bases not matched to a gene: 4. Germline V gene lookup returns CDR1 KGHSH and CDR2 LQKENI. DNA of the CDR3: TGTGCCAGCTCACCGGCGGGGGAGGACGAGCAGTACTTC. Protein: CASSPAGEDEQYF.

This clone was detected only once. CDR3 loop: CASSFPSIKGNEQFF. The CDR3 DNA follows: TGTGCCAGCAGTTTTCCGTCGATCAAGGGGAATGAGCAGTTCTTC. This chain uses TRBV28 with TRBJ2-1, with a tentative D call TRBD1 (5 bases). CDR1 and CDR2 from the germline V gene are MDHEN and SYDVKM. The CDR3 runs to 15 residues. The V and J ends lost 3 bases and 7 bases respectively, with 16 bases between them.

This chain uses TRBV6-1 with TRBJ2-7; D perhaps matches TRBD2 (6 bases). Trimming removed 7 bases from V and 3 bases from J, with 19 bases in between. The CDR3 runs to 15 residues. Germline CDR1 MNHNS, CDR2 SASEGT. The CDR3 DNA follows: TGTGCCAGCACAGAGGGTCTAGCGTTAAACTACGAGCAGTACTTC. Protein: CASTEGLALNYEQYF.

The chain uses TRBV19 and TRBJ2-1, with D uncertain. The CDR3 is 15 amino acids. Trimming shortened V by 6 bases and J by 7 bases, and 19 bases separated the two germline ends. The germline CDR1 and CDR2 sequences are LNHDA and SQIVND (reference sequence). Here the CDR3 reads CASRQTRRLWNEQFF. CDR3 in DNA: TGTGCCAGTAGACAAACCCGCCGACTTTGGAATGAGCAGTTCTTC.

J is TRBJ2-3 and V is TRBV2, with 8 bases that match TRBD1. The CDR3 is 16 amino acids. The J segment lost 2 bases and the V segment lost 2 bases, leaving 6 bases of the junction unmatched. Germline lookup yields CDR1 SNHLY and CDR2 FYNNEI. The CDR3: CASSEPGQGTTDTQYF. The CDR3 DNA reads TGTGCCAGCAGTGAACCCGGACAGGGAACCACAGATACGCAGTATTTT. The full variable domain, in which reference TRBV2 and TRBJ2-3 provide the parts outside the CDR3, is EPEVTQTPSHQVTQMGQEVILRCVPISNHLYFYWYRQILGQKVEFLVSFYNNEISEKSEIFDDQFSVERPDGSNFTLKIRSTKLEDSAMYFCASSEPGQGTTDTQYFGPGTRLTVL.

DNA of the CDR3: TGTGCCAGCAGTTTTTTTCCTAGCGGGAGTGATACGCAGTATTTT. As protein: CASSFFPSGSDTQYF. This chain links TRBV27 with TRBJ2-3, with TRBD2 matching 10 bases. The CDR3 extends over 15 amino acids. V gave up 3 bases and J gave up 6 bases; unmatched junction bases: 6. The germline V gene encodes CDR1 MNHEY and CDR2 SMNVEV (reference sequence).

In nucleotides, the CDR3 is TGTGCCAGCTCATTCAGACAGGGCAGTACTGAAGCTTTCTTT. It encodes CASSFRQGSTEAFF. This chain uses TRBV18 with TRBJ1-1; 7 bases are shared with TRBD1. V was clipped by 5 bases and J by 5 bases; unmatched bases: 8. The CDR3 loop spans 14 amino acids. Germline V gene sequence: CDR1 KGHSH, CDR2 LQKENI.

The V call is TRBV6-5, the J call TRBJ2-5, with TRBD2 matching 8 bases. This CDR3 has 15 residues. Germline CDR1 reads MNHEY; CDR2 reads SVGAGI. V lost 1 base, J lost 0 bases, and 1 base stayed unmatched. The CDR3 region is CASSYWRGDQETQYF. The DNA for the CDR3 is TGTGCCAGCAGTTACTGGCGGGGGGACCAAGAGACCCAGTACTTC.

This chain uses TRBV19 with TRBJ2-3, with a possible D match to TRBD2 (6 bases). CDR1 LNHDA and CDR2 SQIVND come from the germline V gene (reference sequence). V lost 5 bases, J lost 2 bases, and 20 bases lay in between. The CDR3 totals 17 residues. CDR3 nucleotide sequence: TGTGCCAGTAGTGGCTCGATGGCGGGGTCGTTCACAGATACGCAGTATTTT. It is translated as CASSGSMAGSFTDTQYF.

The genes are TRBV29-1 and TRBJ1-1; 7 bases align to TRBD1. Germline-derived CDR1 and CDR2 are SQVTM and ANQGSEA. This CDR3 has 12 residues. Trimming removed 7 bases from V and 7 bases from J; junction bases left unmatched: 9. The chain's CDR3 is CSGTTSGGEAFF. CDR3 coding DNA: TGCAGCGGCACGACTTCAGGGGGTGAAGCTTTCTTT.

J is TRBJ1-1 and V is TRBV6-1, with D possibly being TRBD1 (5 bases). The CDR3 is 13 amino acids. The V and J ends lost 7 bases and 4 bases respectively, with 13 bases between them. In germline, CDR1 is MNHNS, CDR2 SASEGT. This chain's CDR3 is CASKVSGGTEAFF. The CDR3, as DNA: TGTGCCAGCAAGGTTTCGGGGGGCACTGAAGCTTTCTTT.

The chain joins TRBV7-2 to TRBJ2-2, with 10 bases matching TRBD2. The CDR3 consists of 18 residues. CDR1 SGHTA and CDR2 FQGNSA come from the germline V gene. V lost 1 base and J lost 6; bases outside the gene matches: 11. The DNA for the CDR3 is TGTGCCAGCAGCTTAGATCCTAGCGGGAGAGGGAAATCCGGGGAGCTGTTTTTT. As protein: CASSLDPSGRGKSGELFF. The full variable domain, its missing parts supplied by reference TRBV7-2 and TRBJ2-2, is GAGVSQSPSNKVTEKGKDVELRCDPISGHTALYWYRQSLGQGLEFLIYFQGNSAPDKSGLPSDRFSAERTGGSVSTLTIQRTQQEDSAVYLCASSLDPSGRGKSGELFFGEGSRLTVL.

CDR3 coding DNA: TGTGCCAGCAGTGACCCCAGGGCCATTACAGATACGCAGTATTTT. Its translation is CASSDPRAITDTQYF. The chain carries TRBV25-1 and TRBJ2-3, with TRBD1 as a possible D gene (5 bases). Trimming pared 3 bases from V and 3 bases from J, leaving 13 bases between. The germline CDR1 and CDR2 sequences are MGHDK and SYGVNS. The CDR3 spans 15 residues.

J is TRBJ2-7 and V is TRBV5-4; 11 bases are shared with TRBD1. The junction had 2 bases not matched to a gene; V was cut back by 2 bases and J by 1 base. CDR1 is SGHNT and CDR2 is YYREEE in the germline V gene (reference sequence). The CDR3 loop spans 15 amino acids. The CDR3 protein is CASSFRDRGSYEQYF. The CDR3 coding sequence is TGTGCCAGCAGCTTCCGGGACAGGGGGTCCTACGAGCAGTACTTC. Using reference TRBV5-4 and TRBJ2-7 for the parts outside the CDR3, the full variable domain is ETGVTQSPTHLIKTRGQQVTLRCSSQSGHNTVSWYQQALGQGPQFIFQYYREEENGRGNFPPRFSGLQFPNYSSELNVNALELDDSALYLCASSFRDRGSYEQYFGPGTRLTVT.

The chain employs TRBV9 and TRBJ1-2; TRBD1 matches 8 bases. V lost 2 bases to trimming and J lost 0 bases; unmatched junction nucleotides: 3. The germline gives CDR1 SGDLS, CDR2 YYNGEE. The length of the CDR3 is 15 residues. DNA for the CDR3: TGTGCCAGCAGCGTGGGACAGGCAGCTAACTATGGCTACACCTTC. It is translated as CASSVGQAANYGYTF.

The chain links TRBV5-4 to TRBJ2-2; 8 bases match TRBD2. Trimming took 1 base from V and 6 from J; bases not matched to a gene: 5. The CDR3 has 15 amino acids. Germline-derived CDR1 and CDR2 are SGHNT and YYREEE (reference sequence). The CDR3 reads CASSLSGGGSGELFF. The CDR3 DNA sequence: TGTGCCAGCAGCTTGAGCGGGGGAGGGTCCGGGGAGCTGTTTTTT.

The chain's CDR3 is CASRTGSGYGYTF. DNA of the CDR3: TGTGCCAGCCGGACAGGGTCGGGCTATGGCTACACCTTC. V is TRBV28 and J is TRBJ1-2; 8 bases fit TRBD1. The CDR3 sequence is 13 residues long. Germline V lookup: CDR1 MDHEN, CDR2 SYDVKM. Unmatched junction bases numbered 6, after V lost 8 bases and J lost 4 bases.

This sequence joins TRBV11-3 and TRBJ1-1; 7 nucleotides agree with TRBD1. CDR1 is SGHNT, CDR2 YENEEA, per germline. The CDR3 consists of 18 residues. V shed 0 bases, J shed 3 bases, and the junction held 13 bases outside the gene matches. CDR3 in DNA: TGTGCCAGCAGCTTAGATGAGTCGGACAGGTCAGGGGACACTGAAGCTTTCTTT. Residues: CASSLDESDRSGDTEAFF.

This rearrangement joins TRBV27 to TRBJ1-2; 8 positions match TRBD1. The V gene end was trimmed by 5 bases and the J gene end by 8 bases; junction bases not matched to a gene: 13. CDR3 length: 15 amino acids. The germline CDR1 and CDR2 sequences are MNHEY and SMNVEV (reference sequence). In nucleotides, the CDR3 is TGTGCCAGCAGTCCCGGTGGCAGGGGGCATCTAGGCTACACCTTC. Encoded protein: CASSPGGRGHLGYTF.

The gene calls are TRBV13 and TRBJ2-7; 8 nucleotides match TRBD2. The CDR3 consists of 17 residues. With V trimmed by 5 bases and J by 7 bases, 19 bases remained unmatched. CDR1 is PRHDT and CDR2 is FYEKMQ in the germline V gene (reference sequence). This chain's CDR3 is CASSTGLASAPKREQYF. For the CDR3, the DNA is TGTGCCAGCAGCACTGGACTAGCCTCCGCCCCAAAAAGAGAGCAGTACTTC.

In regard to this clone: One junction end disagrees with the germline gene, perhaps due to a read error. The CDR3 is CASSDRGHGGNEKLFF. CDR3 in DNA: TGTGCCAGTAGCGACAGGGGGCACGGGGGTAATGAAAAACTGTTTTTT. V gene TRBV9 combines with J gene TRBJ1-4; 10 nucleotides agree with TRBD1. There are 16 residues in the CDR3. Germline V gene data show CDR1 as SGDLS and CDR2 as YYNGEE. Variable domain in full (rest from reference TRBV9 and TRBJ1-4): DSGVTQTPKHLITATGQRVTLRCSPRSGDLSVYWYQQSLDQGLQFLIQYYNGEERAKGNILERFSAQQFPDLHSELNLSSLELGDSALYFCASSDRGHGGNEKLFFGSGTQLSVL.

Here the CDR3 reads CASSLWGPSYEQYF. Written as DNA, the CDR3 is TGTGCCAGCAGCTTGTGGGGGCCCTCCTACGAGCAGTACTTC. The rearrangement joins TRBV5-6 to TRBJ2-7; a weak D match, TRBD1 (6 bases). The CDR3 sequence is 14 residues long. V was cut by 1 base and J by 0 bases, with 8 bases left in between. Per germline, CDR1 SGHDT and CDR2 YYEEEE.

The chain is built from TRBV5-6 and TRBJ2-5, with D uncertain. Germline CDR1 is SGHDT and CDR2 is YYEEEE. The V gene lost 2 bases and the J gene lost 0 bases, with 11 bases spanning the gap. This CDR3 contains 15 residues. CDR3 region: CASSFPQQNQETQYF. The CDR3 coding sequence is TGTGCCAGCAGCTTTCCACAACAGAACCAAGAGACCCAGTACTTC.

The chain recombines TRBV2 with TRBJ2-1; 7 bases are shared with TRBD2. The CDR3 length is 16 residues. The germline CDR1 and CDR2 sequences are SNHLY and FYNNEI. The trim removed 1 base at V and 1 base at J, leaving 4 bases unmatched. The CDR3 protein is CASSEGRELSYNEQFF. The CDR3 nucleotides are TGTGCCAGCAGTGAAGGGCGGGAGTTATCCTACAATGAGCAGTTCTTC.